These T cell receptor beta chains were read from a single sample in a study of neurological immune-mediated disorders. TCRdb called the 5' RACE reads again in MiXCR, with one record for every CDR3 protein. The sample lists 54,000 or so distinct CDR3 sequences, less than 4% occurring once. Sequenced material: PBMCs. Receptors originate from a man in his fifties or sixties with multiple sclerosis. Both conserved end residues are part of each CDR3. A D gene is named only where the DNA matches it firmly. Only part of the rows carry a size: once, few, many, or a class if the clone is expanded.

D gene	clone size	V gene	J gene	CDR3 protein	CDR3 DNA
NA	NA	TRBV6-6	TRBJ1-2	CASSYSTANYGYTF	TGTGCCAGCAGTTACTCGACCGCTAACTATGGCTACACCTTC
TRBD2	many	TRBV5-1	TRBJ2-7	CASSFNGGVYEQYF	TGCGCCAGCAGCTTTAACGGGGGGGTCTACGAGCAGTACTTC
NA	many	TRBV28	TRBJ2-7	CASSLLGVGYEQYF	TGTGCCAGCAGTTTATTAGGGGTGGGCTACGAGCAGTACTTC
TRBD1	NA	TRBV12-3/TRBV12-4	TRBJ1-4	CASSRQGGHEKLFF	TGTGCCAGCAGTCGACAGGGTGGGCATGAAAAACTGTTTTTT
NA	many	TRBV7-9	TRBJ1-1	CASSLDVATEAFF	TGTGCCAGCAGCTTAGATGTGGCGACTGAAGCTTTCTTT
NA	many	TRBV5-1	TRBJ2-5	CASTSLGTQYF	TGCGCCAGCACCTCCCTGGGGACCCAGTACTTC
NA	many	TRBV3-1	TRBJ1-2	CASSPRTGGLRYTF	TGTGCCAGCAGCCCTAGGACGGGGGGCCTACGCTACACCTTC
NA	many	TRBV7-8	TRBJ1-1	CASSLTGNQGKYTEAFF	TGTGCCAGCAGCTTAACCGGCAACCAGGGAAAGTACACTGAAGCTTTCTTT
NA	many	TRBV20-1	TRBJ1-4	CSARDSGGGANEKLFF	TGCAGTGCTAGAGATAGTGGCGGAGGAGCTAATGAAAAACTGTTTTTT
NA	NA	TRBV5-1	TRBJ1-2	CASSLVGAKDGYTF	TGCGCCAGCAGCTTGGTTGGAGCGAAAGATGGCTACACCTTC
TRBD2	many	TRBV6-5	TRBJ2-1	CASSRLRLAGGHNEQFF	TGTGCCAGCAGCCGCCTTCGACTAGCGGGGGGACACAATGAGCAGTTCTTC
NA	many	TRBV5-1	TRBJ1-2	CASSLSVQVGYTF	TGCGCCAGCAGCTTGTCCGTGCAGGTTGGCTACACCTTC
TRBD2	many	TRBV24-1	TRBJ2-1	CATSHSGGHEQFF	TGTGCCACCAGTCATTCGGGAGGGCATGAGCAGTTCTTC
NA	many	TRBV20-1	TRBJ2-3	CSAGEASRGTDTQYF	TGCAGTGCTGGGGAAGCTTCCCGGGGCACAGATACGCAGTATTTT
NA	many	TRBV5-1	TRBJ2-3	CASSRPKAVGQYTDTQYF	TGCGCCAGCAGCAGACCAAAGGCCGTCGGACAGTACACAGATACGCAGTATTTT
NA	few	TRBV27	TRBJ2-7	CASSLDETGHEQYF	TGTGCCAGCAGTTTAGACGAGACCGGGCACGAGCAGTACTTC
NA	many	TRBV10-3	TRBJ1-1	CAISPLGSMNTEAFF	TGTGCCATCAGCCCCCTAGGGTCCATGAACACTGAAGCTTTCTTT
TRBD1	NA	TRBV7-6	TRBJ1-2	CASSRLRTGEGNYGYTF	TGTGCCAGCAGCCGACTTAGGACAGGGGAGGGTAACTATGGCTACACCTTC
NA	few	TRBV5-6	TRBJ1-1	CASSPLSVGTEAFF	TGTGCCAGCAGTCCCCTCTCCGTGGGGACTGAAGCTTTCTTT
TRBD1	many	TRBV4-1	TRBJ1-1	CASSLGQAGAEAFF	TGCGCCAGCAGCCTGGGACAGGCAGGAGCTGAAGCTTTCTTT
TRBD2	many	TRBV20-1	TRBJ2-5	CSARERGGSQETQYF	TGCAGTGCTAGAGAGCGGGGGGGTTCCCAAGAGACCCAGTACTTC
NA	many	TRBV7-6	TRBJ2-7	CASSLAFSETLDMVQYF	TGTGCCAGCAGCTTAGCTTTTTCCGAGACACTGGATATGGTGCAGTACTTC
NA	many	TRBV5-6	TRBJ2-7	CASRGMIRGRNEQYF	TGTGCCAGCAGAGGAATGATCAGGGGGAGGAACGAGCAGTACTTC
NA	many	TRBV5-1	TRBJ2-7	CASSSTGTADEQYF	TGCGCCAGCAGCTCCACCGGGACTGCAGACGAGCAGTACTTC
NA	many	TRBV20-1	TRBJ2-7	CSASIVREAHEQYF	TGCAGTGCTAGTATCGTCAGGGAGGCGCACGAGCAGTACTTC
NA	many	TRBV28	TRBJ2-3	CASIATIESTDTQYF	TGTGCCAGCATAGCAACTATCGAAAGCACAGATACGCAGTATTTT
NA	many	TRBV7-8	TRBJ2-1	CASSLGDNNEQFF	TGTGCCAGCAGCTTAGGAGACAACAATGAGCAGTTCTTC
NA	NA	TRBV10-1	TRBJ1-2	CASSDPFGDKGYTF	TGCGCCAGCAGTGACCCGTTCGGGGATAAAGGCTACACCTTC
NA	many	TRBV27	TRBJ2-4	CASSLSFGQGGDIQYF	TGTGCCAGCAGTTTAAGCTTCGGCCAAGGGGGAGACATTCAGTACTTC
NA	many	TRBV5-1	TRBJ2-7	CASSYGVGLGYEQYF	TGCGCCAGCAGCTACGGCGTGGGCCTCGGCTACGAGCAGTACTTC